The rows below give T cell receptor beta chains drawn from one sample of a study of T cell responses to AZD1222 COVID-19 vaccine. TCRdb keeps only in-frame clones here, not all; method: immunoSEQ multiplex PCR. The data hold 150,000 or so clones, with about 85% observed a single time. The source was peripheral blood, collected on day 0 of AZD1222 vaccination. These TCRs come from an adult in good health. CDR3s include the opening cysteine and the closing phenylalanine or tryptophan. A D gene is named only where the DNA matches it firmly. A clone size is listed for some rows: how often the clone was seen (once, few, many), or a class if it is expanded.

v_call,clone_size,j_call,d_call,cdr3_aa,cdr3_nt
TRBV19,.,TRBJ2-5,.,CASSSGAAAQETQYF,TGTGCCAGTAGTAGCGGCGCTGCTGCGCAAGAGACCCAGTACTTC
TRBV5-1,once,TRBJ2-3,TRBD1,CASSSGQLGTDTQYF,TGCGCCAGCAGCTCGGGACAGTTAGGCACAGATACGCAGTATTTT
TRBV7-9,.,TRBJ1-5,.,CASSLDIDSNQPQHF,TGTGCCAGCAGCTTGGACATCGATAGCAATCAGCCCCAGCATTTT
TRBV10-3,few,TRBJ2-3,TRBD2,CAISEAPSGSSTDTQYF,TGTGCCATCAGTGAGGCACCTAGCGGCTCTAGCACAGATACGCAGTATTTT
TRBV28,.,TRBJ2-7,.,CASSLYRAYEQYF,TGTGCCAGCAGTTTATACAGGGCCTACGAGCAGTACTTC
TRBV5-1,.,TRBJ1-1,.,CASSAVGGNTEAFF,TGCGCCAGCAGCGCTGTGGGGGGTAATACTGAAGCTTTCTTT
TRBV5-4,.,TRBJ1-2,TRBD1,CASSYGQGRNYGYTF,TGTGCCAGCAGTTATGGACAGGGCAGAAACTATGGCTACACCTTC
TRBV19,.,TRBJ2-7,TRBD2,CASSLSGGTSYEQYF,TGTGCCAGTAGTCTGAGCGGGGGGACATCCTACGAGCAGTACTTC
TRBV5-6,.,TRBJ1-4,TRBD1,CASSGDRGYHATNEKLFF,TGTGCCAGCAGCGGGGACAGGGGCTACCATGCAACTAATGAAAAACTGTTTTTT
TRBV3-1/TRBV3-2,once,TRBJ2-1,TRBD2,CASSQDRAVSGITLSYNEQFF,TGTGCCAGCAGCCAAGATCGGGCCGTTAGCGGGATCACACTCTCCTACAATGAGCAGTTCTTC
TRBV9,.,TRBJ2-7,.,CASSVGVQEEQYF,TGTGCCAGCAGCGTAGGGGTACAGGAGGAGCAGTACTTC
TRBV11-3,.,TRBJ2-7,.,CASSFRGGYEQYF,TGTGCCAGCAGCTTCAGGGGGGGCTACGAGCAGTACTTC
TRBV4-1,.,TRBJ2-7,.,CASSPSAGSYEQYF,TGCGCCAGCAGCCCATCGGCCGGTTCCTACGAGCAGTACTTC
TRBV15,.,TRBJ2-7,.,CATSRDQVSYEQYF,TGTGCCACCAGCAGAGATCAAGTCTCCTACGAGCAGTACTTC
TRBV5-1,few,TRBJ2-1,TRBD2,CAFRRDYLSNEQFF,TGCGCCTTCCGTCGGGACTACCTGTCCAATGAGCAGTTCTTC
TRBV10-3,once,TRBJ2-1,.,CAISSGAESYNEQFF,TGTGCCATCAGTTCCGGGGCCGAATCCTACAATGAGCAGTTCTTC
TRBV4-3,.,TRBJ2-2,.,CASSQSGANTGELFF,TGCGCCAGCAGCCAATCCGGGGCTAACACCGGGGAGCTGTTTTTT
TRBV9,.,TRBJ2-2,.,CASSLGPFTGELFF,TGTGCCAGCAGCCTGGGACCGTTCACCGGGGAGCTGTTTTTT
TRBV10-3,.,TRBJ1-3,.,CAIRGTSSGNTIYF,TGTGCCATCAGAGGGACGTCGTCGGGAAACACCATATATTTT
TRBV18,.,TRBJ1-2,TRBD1,CASSPTGDRKYGYTF,TGTGCCAGCTCACCCACCGGGGACAGAAAATATGGCTACACCTTC
TRBV12-3/TRBV12-4,.,TRBJ2-2,.,CASSFLPGELFF,TGTGCCAGCAGTTTTTTGCCCGGGGAGCTGTTTTTT
TRBV18,.,TRBJ1-4,.,CASSDTVREEKLFF,TGTGCCAGCTCCGACACTGTACGGGAGGAAAAACTGTTTTTT
TRBV6-2/TRBV6-3,.,TRBJ1-2,.,CASSYSALNYGYTF,TGTGCCAGCAGTTACTCGGCTTTAAACTATGGCTACACCTTC
TRBV7-2,few,TRBJ1-3,TRBD1,CASSLAGQGVNTIYF,TGTGCCAGCAGCTTAGCGGGACAGGGTGTAAACACCATATATTTT
TRBV7-2,.,TRBJ1-6,.,CASSLSMAGSVSPLHF,TGTGCCAGCAGCTTAAGCATGGCAGGGAGTGTCTCACCCCTCCACTTT
TRBV7-9,.,TRBJ1-1,.,CASSLGWGSTEAFF,TGTGCCAGCAGCTTAGGTTGGGGTAGCACTGAAGCTTTCTTT
TRBV19,.,TRBJ1-3,.,CASSSGNTIYF,TGTGCCAGCTCCTCTGGAAACACCATATATTTT
TRBV7-2,.,TRBJ1-1,.,CASSKQKSEAFF,TGTGCCAGCAGTAAGCAGAAGTCTGAAGCTTTCTTT
TRBV5-6,.,TRBJ2-1,.,CASSLGQLGNEQFF,TGTGCCAGCAGCTTGGGACAGTTGGGGAATGAGCAGTTCTTC
TRBV3-1/TRBV3-2,.,TRBJ2-2,.,CASSQVSQITGELFF,TGTGCCAGCAGCCAAGTGTCACAGATAACCGGGGAGCTGTTTTTT
TRBV5-1,.,TRBJ2-7,.,CASSLDFGEQYF,TGCGCCAGCAGCTTGGATTTCGGAGAGCAGTACTTC
TRBV9,few,TRBJ2-1,.,CASAKEDRTYNEQFF,TGTGCCAGCGCGAAGGAAGACAGAACCTACAATGAGCAGTTCTTC
TRBV2,.,TRBJ2-3,.,CASMPGSSTDTQYF,TGTGCCAGCATGCCCGGGAGTAGCACAGATACGCAGTATTTT
TRBV2,few,TRBJ2-2,.,CASTTRRGNTGELFF,TGTGCCAGCACTACTCGGAGGGGGAACACCGGGGAGCTGTTTTTT
TRBV7-2,.,TRBJ2-1,.,CASSSAGGIGEQFF,TGTGCCAGCAGCTCCGCAGGGGGGATAGGGGAGCAGTTCTTC
TRBV2,.,TRBJ2-1,.,CASSLFGQTEQFF,TGTGCCAGCAGTCTCTTTGGACAGACTGAGCAGTTCTTC
TRBV19,few,TRBJ1-2,TRBD1,CASSPGGDRGNGYTF,TGTGCCAGTAGTCCCGGGGGGGACAGGGGGAATGGCTACACCTTC
TRBV7-2,once,TRBJ2-7,TRBD2,CASSLWGGYEQYF,TGTGCCAGCAGCTTGTGGGGGGGCTACGAGCAGTACTTC
TRBV20-1,.,TRBJ2-6,.,CSVSGAGANVLTF,TGCAGTGTTAGTGGGGCTGGGGCCAACGTCCTGACTTTC
TRBV19,.,TRBJ2-7,.,CASSMKSPYPGKQYF,TGTGCCAGTAGTATGAAGTCCCCATATCCGGGGAAGCAGTACTTC
TRBV7-2,.,TRBJ2-7,.,CASSLSRDSYEQYF,TGTGCCAGCAGCTTAAGCAGGGATTCTTACGAGCAGTACTTC
TRBV9,.,TRBJ2-1,TRBD2,CASSPSAGSYNEQFF,TGTGCCAGCAGCCCATCAGCGGGATCCTACAATGAGCAGTTCTTC
TRBV10-3,.,TRBJ1-1,.,CAISATGFWNTEAFF,TGTGCCATCAGTGCTACAGGTTTTTGGAACACTGAAGCTTTCTTT
TRBV7-8,.,TRBJ1-1,.,CASSLLTANTEAFF,TGTGCCAGCAGCTTGTTAACAGCGAACACTGAAGCTTTCTTT
TRBV5-1,.,TRBJ1-4,.,CASSLGRGEKLFF,TGCGCCAGCAGCTTGGGCAGAGGGGAAAAACTGTTTTTT
TRBV2,.,TRBJ2-5,.,CAGNRAAQETQYF,TGTGCCGGAAACCGGGCAGCTCAAGAGACCCAGTACTTC
TRBV9,.,TRBJ2-1,.,CASSVSNANNEQFF,TGTGCCAGCAGCGTAAGTAACGCGAACAATGAGCAGTTCTTC